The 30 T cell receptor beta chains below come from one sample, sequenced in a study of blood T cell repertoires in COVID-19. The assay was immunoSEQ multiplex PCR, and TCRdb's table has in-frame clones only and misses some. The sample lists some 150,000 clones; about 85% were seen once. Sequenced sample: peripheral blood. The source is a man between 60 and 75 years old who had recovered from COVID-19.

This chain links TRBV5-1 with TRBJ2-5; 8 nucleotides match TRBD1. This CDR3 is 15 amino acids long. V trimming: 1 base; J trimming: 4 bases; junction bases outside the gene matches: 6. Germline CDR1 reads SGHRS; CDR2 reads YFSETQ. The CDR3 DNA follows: TGCGCCAGCAGCTTGACGGGGACAGGAGGAGAGACCCAGTACTTC. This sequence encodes CASSLTGTGGETQYF.

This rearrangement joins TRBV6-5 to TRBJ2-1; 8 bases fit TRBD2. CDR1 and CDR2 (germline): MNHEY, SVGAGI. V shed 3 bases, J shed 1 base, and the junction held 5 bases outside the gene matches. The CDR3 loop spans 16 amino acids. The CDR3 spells CASSYSRGGSYNEQFF. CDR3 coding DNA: TGTGCCAGCAGTTATAGTCGCGGGGGGTCCTACAATGAGCAGTTCTTC.

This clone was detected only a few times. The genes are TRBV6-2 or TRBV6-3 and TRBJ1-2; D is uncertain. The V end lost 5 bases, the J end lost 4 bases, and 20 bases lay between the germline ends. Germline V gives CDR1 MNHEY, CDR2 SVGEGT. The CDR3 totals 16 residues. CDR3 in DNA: TGTGCCAGCAGTGACCCGTCCCGGAGGAGGTTCTATGGCTACACCTTC. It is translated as CASSDPSRRRFYGYTF.

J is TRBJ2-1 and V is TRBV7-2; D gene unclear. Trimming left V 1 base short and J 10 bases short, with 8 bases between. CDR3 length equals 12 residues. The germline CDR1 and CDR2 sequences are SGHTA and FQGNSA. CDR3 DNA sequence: TGTGCCAGCAGCTTAGAGAGGTGGGAGCAGTTCTTC. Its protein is CASSLERWEQFF.

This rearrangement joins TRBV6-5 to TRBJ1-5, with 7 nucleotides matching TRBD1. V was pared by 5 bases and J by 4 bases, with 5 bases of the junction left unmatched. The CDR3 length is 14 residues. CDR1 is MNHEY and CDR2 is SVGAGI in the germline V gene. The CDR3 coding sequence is TGTGCCAGCAGTCCTCTACAGGGGAATCAGCCCCAGCATTTT. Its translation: CASSPLQGNQPQHF.

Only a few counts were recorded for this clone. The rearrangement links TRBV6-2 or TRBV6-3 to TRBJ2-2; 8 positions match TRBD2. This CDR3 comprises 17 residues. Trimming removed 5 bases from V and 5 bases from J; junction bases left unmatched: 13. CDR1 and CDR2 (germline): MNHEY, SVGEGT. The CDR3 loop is CASSTVGGGIGTGELFF. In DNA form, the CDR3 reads TGTGCCAGCAGTACCGTCGGCGGGGGGATCGGGACCGGGGAGCTGTTTTTT.

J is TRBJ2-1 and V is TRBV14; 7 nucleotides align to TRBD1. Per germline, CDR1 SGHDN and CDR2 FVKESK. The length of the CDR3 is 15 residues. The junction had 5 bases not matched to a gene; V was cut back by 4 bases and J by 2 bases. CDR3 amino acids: CASSRARGTYNEQFF. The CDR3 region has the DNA TGTGCCAGCAGCCGTGCCAGGGGGACCTACAATGAGCAGTTCTTC.

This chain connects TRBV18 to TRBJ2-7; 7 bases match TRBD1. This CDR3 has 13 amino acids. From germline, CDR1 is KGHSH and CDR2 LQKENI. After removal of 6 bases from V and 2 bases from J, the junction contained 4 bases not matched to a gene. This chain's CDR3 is CASSRQGPYEQYF. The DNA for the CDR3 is TGTGCCAGCTCTCGACAGGGCCCCTACGAGCAGTACTTC.

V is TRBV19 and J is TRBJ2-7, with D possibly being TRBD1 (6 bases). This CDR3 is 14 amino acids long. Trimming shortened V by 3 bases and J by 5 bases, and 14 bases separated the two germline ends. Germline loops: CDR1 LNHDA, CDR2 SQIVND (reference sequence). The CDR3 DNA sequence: TGTGCCAGTAGTATGACAGGAGGTAGCAACGAGCAGTACTTC. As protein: CASSMTGGSNEQYF.

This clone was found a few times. The CDR3 loop reads CASSIVTGANQPQHF. The CDR3 nucleotides read TGTGCCAGTAGTATAGTGACAGGGGCTAATCAGCCCCAGCATTTT. The rearrangement joins TRBV19 to TRBJ1-5; 8 nucleotides align to TRBD1. Per the germline V gene, CDR1 is LNHDA and CDR2 is SQIVND (reference sequence). The CDR3 has 15 amino acids. Trimming removed 1 base from V and 4 bases from J; junction bases left unmatched: 3.

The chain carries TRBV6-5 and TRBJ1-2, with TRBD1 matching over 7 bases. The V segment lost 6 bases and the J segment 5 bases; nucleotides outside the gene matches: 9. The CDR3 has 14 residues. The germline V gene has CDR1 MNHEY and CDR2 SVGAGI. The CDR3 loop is CASRRDRVQYGYTF. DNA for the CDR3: TGTGCCAGCAGGCGTGACAGGGTACAGTATGGCTACACCTTC.

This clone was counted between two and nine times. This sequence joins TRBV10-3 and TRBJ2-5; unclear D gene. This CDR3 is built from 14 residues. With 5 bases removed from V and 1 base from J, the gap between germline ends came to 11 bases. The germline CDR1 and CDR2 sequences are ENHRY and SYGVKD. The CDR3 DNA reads TGTGCCATCAGTACAGACGGATTCCAAGAGACCCAGTACTTC. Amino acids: CAISTDGFQETQYF.

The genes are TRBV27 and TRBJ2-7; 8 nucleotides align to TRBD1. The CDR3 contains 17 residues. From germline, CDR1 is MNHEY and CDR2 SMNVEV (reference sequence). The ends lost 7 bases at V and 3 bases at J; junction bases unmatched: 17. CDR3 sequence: CASTTGESFSPVYEQYF. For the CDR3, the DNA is TGTGCCAGCACGACAGGGGAAAGTTTCTCCCCCGTCTACGAGCAGTACTTC.

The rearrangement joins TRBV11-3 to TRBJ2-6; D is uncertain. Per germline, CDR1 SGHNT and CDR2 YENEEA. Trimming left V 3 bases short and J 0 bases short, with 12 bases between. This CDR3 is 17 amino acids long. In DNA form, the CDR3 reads TGTGCCAGCAGCTTTGGTGGAGATTCCTCTGGGGCCAACGTCCTGACTTTC. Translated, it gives CASSFGGDSSGANVLTF.

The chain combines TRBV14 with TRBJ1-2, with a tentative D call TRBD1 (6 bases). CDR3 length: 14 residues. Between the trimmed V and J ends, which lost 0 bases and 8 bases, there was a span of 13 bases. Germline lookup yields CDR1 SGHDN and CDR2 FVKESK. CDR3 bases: TGTGCCAGCAGCCAAGATCGGGGGGCCTACGGCTACACCTTC. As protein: CASSQDRGAYGYTF.

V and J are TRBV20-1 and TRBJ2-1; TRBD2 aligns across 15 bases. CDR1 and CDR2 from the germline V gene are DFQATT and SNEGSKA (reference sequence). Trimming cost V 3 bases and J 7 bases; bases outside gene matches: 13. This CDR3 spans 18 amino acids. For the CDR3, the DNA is TGCAGTGCTAGTCGCGGACTAGCGGGGGGGCGAGGTTCAAATGAGCAGTTCTTC. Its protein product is CSASRGLAGGRGSNEQFF.

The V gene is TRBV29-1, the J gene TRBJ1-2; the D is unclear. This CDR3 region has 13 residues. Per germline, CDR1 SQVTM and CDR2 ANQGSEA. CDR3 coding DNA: TGCAGGGTTTCGGCGGATCGGGACTATGGCTACACCTTC. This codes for CRVSADRDYGYTF.

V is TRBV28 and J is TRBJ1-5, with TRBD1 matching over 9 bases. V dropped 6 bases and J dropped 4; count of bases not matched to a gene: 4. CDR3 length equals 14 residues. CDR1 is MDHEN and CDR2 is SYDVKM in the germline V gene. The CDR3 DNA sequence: TGTGCCAGCAGCGCAGGGACAGGGAATCAGCCCCAGCATTTT. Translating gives CASSAGTGNQPQHF.

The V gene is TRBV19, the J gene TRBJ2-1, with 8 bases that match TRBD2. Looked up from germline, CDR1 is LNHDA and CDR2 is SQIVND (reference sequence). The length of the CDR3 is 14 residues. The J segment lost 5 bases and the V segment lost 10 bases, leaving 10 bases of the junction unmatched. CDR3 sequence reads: CATRERGSDNEQFF. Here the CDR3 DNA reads TGTGCCACCCGGGAGCGGGGGAGCGACAATGAGCAGTTCTTC.

This chain's CDR3 is CASSPGVVSYNEQFF. The CDR3 DNA reads TGCGCCAGCAGCCCCGGGGTAGTCTCCTACAATGAGCAGTTCTTC. The J gene is TRBJ2-1, the V gene TRBV5-1, with D perhaps TRBD2 (5 bases). Trimming pared 4 bases from V and 0 bases from J, leaving 11 bases between. The CDR3 sequence is 15 residues long. Germline CDR1 SGHRS, CDR2 YFSETQ. Combining the CDR3 with reference TRBV5-1 and TRBJ2-1 gives the whole variable domain KAGVTQTPRYLIKTRGQQVTLSCSPISGHRSVSWYQQTPGQGLQFLFEYFSETQRNKGNFPGRFSGRQFSNSRSEMNVSTLELGDSALYLCASSPGVVSYNEQFFGPGTRLTVL.

As DNA, the CDR3 is TGTGCCAGCAGCAAGGGACTAGCGGGGGGGCCAAACGAGCAGTACTTC. As protein: CASSKGLAGGPNEQYF. This sequence joins TRBV5-4 and TRBJ2-7; 16 positions agree with TRBD2. V dropped 4 bases and J dropped 5; count of bases not matched to a gene: 6. The CDR3 extends over 16 amino acids. Germline loops: CDR1 SGHNT, CDR2 YYREEE (reference sequence).

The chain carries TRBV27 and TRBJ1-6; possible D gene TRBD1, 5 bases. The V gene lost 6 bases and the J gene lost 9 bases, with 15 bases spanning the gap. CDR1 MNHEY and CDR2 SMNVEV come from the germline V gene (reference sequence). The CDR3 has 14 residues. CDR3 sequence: CASSTGTRSSPLHF. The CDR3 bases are TGTGCCAGCAGCACCGGGACTAGGAGTTCACCCCTCCACTTT.

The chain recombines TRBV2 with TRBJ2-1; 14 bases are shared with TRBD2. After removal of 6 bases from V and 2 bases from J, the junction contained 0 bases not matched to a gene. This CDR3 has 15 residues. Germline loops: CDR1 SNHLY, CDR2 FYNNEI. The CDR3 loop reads CASRGLAGAYNEQFF. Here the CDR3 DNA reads TGTGCCAGCAGGGGACTAGCGGGGGCCTACAATGAGCAGTTCTTC.

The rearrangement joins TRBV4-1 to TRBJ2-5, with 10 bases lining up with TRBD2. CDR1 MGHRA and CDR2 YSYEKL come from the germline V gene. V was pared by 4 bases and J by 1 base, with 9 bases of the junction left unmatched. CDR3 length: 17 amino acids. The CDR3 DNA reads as TGCGCCAGCAGCCCGCTAGGGAGCGGGGGGGCCCAAGAGACCCAGTACTTC. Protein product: CASSPLGSGGAQETQYF.

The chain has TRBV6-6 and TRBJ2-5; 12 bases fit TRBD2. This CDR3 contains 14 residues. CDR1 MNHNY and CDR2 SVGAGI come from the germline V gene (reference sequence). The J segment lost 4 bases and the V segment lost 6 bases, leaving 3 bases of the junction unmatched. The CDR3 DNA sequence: TGTGCCAGCAGCCTAGCGGGGGGGCCAGAGACCCAGTACTTC. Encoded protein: CASSLAGGPETQYF.

In nucleotides, the CDR3 is TGTGCCACCAGCAGAGAACAGGGCAACACTGAAGCTTTCTTT. It yields the protein CATSREQGNTEAFF. The chain carries TRBV15 and TRBJ1-1; perhaps TRBD1 as D (6 bases). Germline V gene sequence: CDR1 LNHNV, CDR2 YYDKDF (reference sequence). Between the trimmed V and J ends, which lost 0 bases and 2 bases, there was a span of 7 bases. CDR3 length equals 14 residues.

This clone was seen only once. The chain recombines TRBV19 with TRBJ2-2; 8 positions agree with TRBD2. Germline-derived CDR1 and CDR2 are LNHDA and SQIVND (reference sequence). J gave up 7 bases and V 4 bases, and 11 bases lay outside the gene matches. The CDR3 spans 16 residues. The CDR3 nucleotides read TGTGCCAGTAGTAAGACACCGGGACTAGTAAGCGGGGAGCTGTTTTTT. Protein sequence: CASSKTPGLVSGELFF.

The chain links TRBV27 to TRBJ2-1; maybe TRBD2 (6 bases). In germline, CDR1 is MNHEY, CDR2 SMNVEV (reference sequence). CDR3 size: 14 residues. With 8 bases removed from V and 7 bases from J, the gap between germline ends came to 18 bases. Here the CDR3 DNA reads TGTGCCAGCGGAGGGCAGGGAAGGTGGAATGAGCAGTTCTTC. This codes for CASGGQGRWNEQFF.

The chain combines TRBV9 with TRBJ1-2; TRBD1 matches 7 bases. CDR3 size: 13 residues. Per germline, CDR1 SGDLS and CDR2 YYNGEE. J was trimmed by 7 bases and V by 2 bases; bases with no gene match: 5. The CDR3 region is CASSVTGEGGYTF. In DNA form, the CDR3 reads TGTGCCAGCAGCGTCACAGGGGAAGGTGGCTACACCTTC.

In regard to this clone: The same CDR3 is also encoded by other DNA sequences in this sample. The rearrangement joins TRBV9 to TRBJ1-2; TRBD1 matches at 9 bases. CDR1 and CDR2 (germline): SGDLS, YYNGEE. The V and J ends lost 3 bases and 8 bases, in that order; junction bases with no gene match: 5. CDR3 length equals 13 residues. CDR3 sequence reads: CASSAGTGRGYTF. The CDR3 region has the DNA TGTGCCAGCAGCGCTGGGACAGGGCGCGGCTACACCTTC. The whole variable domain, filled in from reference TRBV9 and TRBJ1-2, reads DSGVTQTPKHLITATGQRVTLRCSPRSGDLSVYWYQQSLDQGLQFLIQYYNGEERAKGNILERFSAQQFPDLHSELNLSSLELGDSALYFCASSAGTGRGYTFGSGTRLTVV.